This T cell receptor beta chain was recovered during a study of T cell responses to AZD1222 COVID-19 vaccine. Study overall: Second-dose timings of about 4 or about 12 weeks were pooled.

TCRdb's copy holds only in-frame clones and misses some; the assay was immunoSEQ multiplex PCR. The repertoire holds about 120,000 clones, 80% to 95% seen once, with under 5.5% in the top ten. J was trimmed by 4 bases and V by 3 bases; bases with no gene match: 6. Germline CDR1 reads SGHRS; CDR2 reads YFSETQ. The CDR3 totals 15 residues. The clonotype comes from an adult in good health. Sequenced material: peripheral blood, taken on day 0 of AZD1222 vaccination. V usage is TRBV5-1 and J usage is TRBJ1-2, with 10 bases matching TRBD1. The CDR3 here is CASSSTGGEGYGYTF. For the CDR3, the DNA is TGCGCCAGCAGCTCGACAGGGGGCGAGGGCTATGGCTACACCTTC.